This is a list of T cell receptor beta chains from one sample in a study of cytomegalovirus exposure and HLA in healthy donors. Assay: immunoSEQ multiplex PCR; the TCRdb copy retains only in-frame clones and omits some. The repertoire holds 140,000 to 150,000 clones, about 95% seen once, with roughly 1.9% in the top ten. The source material was PBMCs. Receptors were obtained from a man aged 18 to 30 in good health and CMV-seropositive. Both conserved end residues are part of each CDR3. The order of the fields is CDR3 DNA, CDR3 protein, D gene, V gene, J gene, clone size. D genes are given only for firm matches. Some rows have no size entry. The others give once, few or many, or a class for an expanded clone.

TGTGCCAGCAGCTTGGCGGGGGGCGGCGGCTACACCTTC	CASSLAGGGGYTF	-	TRBV5-6	TRBJ1-2	once
TGTGCCAGTGGTCGGGATAGCAATCAGCCCCAGCATTTT	CASGRDSNQPQHF	-	TRBV7-9	TRBJ1-5	-
TGTGCCAGCAGTCTCAGCTCCTACGAGCAGTACTTC	CASSLSSYEQYF	-	TRBV27	TRBJ2-7	-
TGTGCCAGCAGTTCCCGACAGGGGCGGCAGCCCCAGCATTTT	CASSSRQGRQPQHF	TRBD1	TRBV28	TRBJ1-5	-
TGTGCCAGCAGCAAAGAATCGCGTCAAGAGACCCAGTACTTC	CASSKESRQETQYF	-	TRBV21-1	TRBJ2-5	-
TGTGCCAGTAGTATGGGAGCGTCGGGGACCCAGTACTTC	CASSMGASGTQYF	-	TRBV19	TRBJ2-5	-
TGTGCCAGTAGCTACGGGACAACCTCACCCGGAGGCAATCAGCCCCAGCATTTT	CASSYGTTSPGGNQPQHF	-	TRBV19	TRBJ1-5	once
TGCAGTGCAAGACAGGGAAACGAGCAGTACTTC	CSARQGNEQYF	TRBD1	TRBV20-1	TRBJ2-7	once
TGCGCCAGCAGCTTGGGTGGGGCGGATACTACTGGGGAGCAGTACTTC	CASSLGGADTTGEQYF	-	TRBV5-1	TRBJ2-7	-
TGTGCCAGCAGTTTTAACGGGGGAGATATGAACACTGAAGCTTTCTTT	CASSFNGGDMNTEAFF	-	TRBV28	TRBJ1-1	-
TGTGCCAGCAGCTTACGACAGGGGAACACTGAAGCTTTCTTT	CASSLRQGNTEAFF	TRBD1	TRBV5-4	TRBJ1-1	-
TGCAGCGTTCGACAGGGGGCCCGCACAGATACGCAGTATTTT	CSVRQGARTDTQYF	TRBD1	TRBV29-1	TRBJ2-3	-
TGTGCCAGCAGCACCTTCCGGACAGGGACTTACAATGAGCAGTTCTTC	CASSTFRTGTYNEQFF	TRBD1	TRBV11-2	TRBJ2-1	-
TGCGCCAGCAGCCACTCTAGCGGGAAGAAACCAGAGACCCAGTACTTC	CASSHSSGKKPETQYF	TRBD2	TRBV4-1	TRBJ2-5	-
TGCGCCAGCAGCACATTCCCTTCAGGGGGCAGCTACGAGCAGTACTTC	CASSTFPSGGSYEQYF	TRBD1	TRBV5-1	TRBJ2-7	-
TGTGCCAGCAGTTCGTATAGCGGGAGGGCCTTATACGAGCAGTACTTC	CASSSYSGRALYEQYF	TRBD2	TRBV28	TRBJ2-7	-
TGTGCCAGCAGCCTTAGCGGATCCTACGAGCAGTACTTC	CASSLSGSYEQYF	-	TRBV7-9	TRBJ2-7	-
TGTGCCAGCAGTAGGGGATTTTTCACAGATACGCAGTATTTT	CASSRGFFTDTQYF	-	TRBV5-6	TRBJ2-3	-
TGCGCCAGCAGCTTAGGGCAGGGAACGAGTACGCAGTATTTT	CASSLGQGTSTQYF	-	TRBV5-1	TRBJ2-3	-
TGTGCCAGCAGCCGAACTGGGGGGAGCTCCTACGAGCAGTACTTC	CASSRTGGSSYEQYF	-	TRBV2	TRBJ2-7	once
TGTGCCGGGGGCCTCAGGGATCCCTACGAGCAGTACTTC	CAGGLRDPYEQYF	-	TRBV30	TRBJ2-7	-
TGTGCCAGCTTGGTAGCGGTGGGGAATGAGCAGTTCTTC	CASLVAVGNEQFF	-	TRBV2	TRBJ2-1	-
TGCGCCAGCAGCCTAGAGACTCGTTACAATGAGCAGTTCTTC	CASSLETRYNEQFF	-	TRBV4-1	TRBJ2-1	-
TGCGCCAGCAGCGGGGGGATCGGAGGAGAGACCCAGTACTTC	CASSGGIGGETQYF	-	TRBV5-1	TRBJ2-5	-
TGTGCCAGCAGATTGTGGACAGACATTCCCTACGAGCAGTACTTC	CASRLWTDIPYEQYF	-	TRBV6-4	TRBJ2-7	-
TGTGCCAGCAGTGAAGCGAGGCTTCGGGGAAACACCATATATTTT	CASSEARLRGNTIYF	-	TRBV6-1	TRBJ1-3	-
TGTGCCAGCAGCCAAAGGGGGACGGGAAATCAGCCCCAGCATTTT	CASSQRGTGNQPQHF	-	TRBV7-9	TRBJ1-5	-
TGTGCCAGCAGGCCCACCTGGACTAGCGGAGACAATGAGCAGTTCTTC	CASRPTWTSGDNEQFF	TRBD2	TRBV5-4	TRBJ2-1	-
TGTGCCAGCAACAAAAAAATAACCGGGAGCCTCAATGAGCAGTTCTTC	CASNKKITGSLNEQFF	-	TRBV7-2	TRBJ2-1	-
TGTGCCAGCAGTTCTAGCGGGGACGAGCAGTACTTC	CASSSSGDEQYF	TRBD2	TRBV6-5	TRBJ2-7	-
TGCGCCAGCAGCCTGGGACTAGCGGCTGCCTACGAGCAGTACTTC	CASSLGLAAAYEQYF	TRBD2	TRBV5-1	TRBJ2-7	-
TGTGCCAGCAGTCAGAGGACAGGGAAAGAGACCCAGTACTTC	CASSQRTGKETQYF	TRBD1	TRBV6-5	TRBJ2-5	-
TGTGCCAGCAGGGAGGGGACAGGCAGGGGACCCCTCCACTTT	CASREGTGRGPLHF	TRBD1	TRBV6-4	TRBJ1-6	-
TGTGCCAGCAGCCCGGACAGTAGCTCCTATAATTCACCCCTCCACTTT	CASSPDSSSYNSPLHF	-	TRBV5-4	TRBJ1-6	-
TGTGCCAGCAGCTGGTATGGACAGGGGGCTAACACCGGGGAGCTGTTTTTT	CASSWYGQGANTGELFF	TRBD1	TRBV5-6	TRBJ2-2	-
TGTGCCAGCAGCCAAAGACTAACGCAACAACAAGAGACCCAGTACTTC	CASSQRLTQQQETQYF	-	TRBV5-4	TRBJ2-5	-
TGCGCCAGCAGCTTGAACCCGGGACAGGGAAGCACAGATACGCAGTATTTT	CASSLNPGQGSTDTQYF	TRBD1	TRBV5-1	TRBJ2-3	-
TGCAGCGGCGATACTAGCAGGGATGAGCAGTTCTTC	CSGDTSRDEQFF	-	TRBV29-1	TRBJ2-1	-
TGTGCCAGCAGCGTATCAGGGGGTTCCTACAATGAGCAGTTCTTC	CASSVSGGSYNEQFF	TRBD1	TRBV9	TRBJ2-1	-
TGTGCCAGCAGCCCGTATTTGGGGGGTATTCATCATCAGCCCCAGCATTTT	CASSPYLGGIHHQPQHF	-	TRBV28	TRBJ1-5	-
TGCAGCGTTGTTGGGGGGTCTAGCGGGGCCTACGAGCAGTACTTC	CSVVGGSSGAYEQYF	TRBD2	TRBV29-1	TRBJ2-7	-
TGTGCCAGCAGCCCTTACAGGGATAGCACAGATACGCAGTATTTT	CASSPYRDSTDTQYF	-	TRBV7-9	TRBJ2-3	-
TGTGCCAGCAGTTACTCGAGTCGGACAAGAAACTATGGCTACACCTTC	CASSYSSRTRNYGYTF	-	TRBV6-5	TRBJ1-2	-